This section outlines one T cell receptor (beta chain) sequence together with its context. The junction shows a germline mismatch at one end, possibly a read error. Assay used: immunoSEQ multiplex PCR; TCRdb lists only in-frame clones, some missing. The table lists under 250,000 clones, about 86% of them singletons, with 1.3% in the top ten. The entry originates in a study of blood T cell repertoires in COVID-19. The germline gives CDR1 SQVTM, CDR2 ANQGSEA. The CDR3 extends over 14 amino acids. The clonotype originates from a woman aged 40 to 50 with acute COVID-19. The source material was PBMCs or T cells enriched from blood (not recorded which). This sequence joins TRBV29-1 and TRBJ2-3; D gene ambiguous. The CDR3 spells CSIDRPQGTDTQYF. CDR3 coding DNA: TGCAGCATTGACCGACCCCAGGGCACAGATACGCAGTATTTT.